Reported below is one T cell receptor beta chain. Its target is unknown. The length of the CDR3 is 13 residues. Germline lookup yields CDR1 SNHLY and CDR2 FYNNEI. The V gene lost 8 bases and the J gene lost 2 bases, with 13 bases spanning the gap. The data were produced by immunoSEQ multiplex PCR, yet TCRdb's version contains in-frame clones alone and is incomplete. The sample shows roughly 9,300 clones, approximately 90% of them seen only once. The source of the sample is a study of somatic mutations in cytotoxic T cells in rheumatoid arthritis. Separation of CD4+ and CD8+ cells was performed by positive magnetic bead selection, and purity was verified by flow cytometry. Study findings and constraints: Among patients with rheumatoid arthritis, but not healthy controls, CD8+ clonality increased with age. Researchers did not know the antigen targets of the expanded CD8+ clones. No correction for multiple comparisons was applied to the slight TRBV07 underrepresentation in rheumatoid arthritis patients.

The sequence came from a woman under 30 with rheumatoid arthritis. Sequenced input: CD8+ T cells sorted from blood. V is TRBV2 and J is TRBJ2-7; TRBD2 might be the D (6 bases). The CDR3 loop is CASLPAGTYEQYF. DNA of the CDR3: TGTGCCAGCCTCCCGGCGGGAACCTACGAGCAGTACTTC.